This TCR beta chain was retrieved from a study of shared clonotypes between healthy human individuals. The assay ran at deep level. The table came from immunoSEQ multiplex PCR; TCRdb's copy has only in-frame clones and leaves some out. The sample holds roughly 500,000 clones, around 74% seen once. Donation came from healthy HIV-negative adults that had no recent acute infections or vaccinations. The CDR3 loop spans 15 amino acids. The V gene lost 5 bases and the J gene lost 6 bases, with 20 bases spanning the gap. CDR1 and CDR2 (germline): MNHEY, SMNVEV (reference sequence). The receptor was derived from a woman aged 40 to 50 in good health. Some clones in this sample may be carry-over from other donors' samples. The J gene is TRBJ2-7, the V gene TRBV27; D remains unclear. The specimen was PBMCs. DNA of the CDR3: TGTGCCAGCAGTCTTGCCCCGGGCCCAGGCTCCGAGCAGTACTTC. Protein: CASSLAPGPGSEQYF.